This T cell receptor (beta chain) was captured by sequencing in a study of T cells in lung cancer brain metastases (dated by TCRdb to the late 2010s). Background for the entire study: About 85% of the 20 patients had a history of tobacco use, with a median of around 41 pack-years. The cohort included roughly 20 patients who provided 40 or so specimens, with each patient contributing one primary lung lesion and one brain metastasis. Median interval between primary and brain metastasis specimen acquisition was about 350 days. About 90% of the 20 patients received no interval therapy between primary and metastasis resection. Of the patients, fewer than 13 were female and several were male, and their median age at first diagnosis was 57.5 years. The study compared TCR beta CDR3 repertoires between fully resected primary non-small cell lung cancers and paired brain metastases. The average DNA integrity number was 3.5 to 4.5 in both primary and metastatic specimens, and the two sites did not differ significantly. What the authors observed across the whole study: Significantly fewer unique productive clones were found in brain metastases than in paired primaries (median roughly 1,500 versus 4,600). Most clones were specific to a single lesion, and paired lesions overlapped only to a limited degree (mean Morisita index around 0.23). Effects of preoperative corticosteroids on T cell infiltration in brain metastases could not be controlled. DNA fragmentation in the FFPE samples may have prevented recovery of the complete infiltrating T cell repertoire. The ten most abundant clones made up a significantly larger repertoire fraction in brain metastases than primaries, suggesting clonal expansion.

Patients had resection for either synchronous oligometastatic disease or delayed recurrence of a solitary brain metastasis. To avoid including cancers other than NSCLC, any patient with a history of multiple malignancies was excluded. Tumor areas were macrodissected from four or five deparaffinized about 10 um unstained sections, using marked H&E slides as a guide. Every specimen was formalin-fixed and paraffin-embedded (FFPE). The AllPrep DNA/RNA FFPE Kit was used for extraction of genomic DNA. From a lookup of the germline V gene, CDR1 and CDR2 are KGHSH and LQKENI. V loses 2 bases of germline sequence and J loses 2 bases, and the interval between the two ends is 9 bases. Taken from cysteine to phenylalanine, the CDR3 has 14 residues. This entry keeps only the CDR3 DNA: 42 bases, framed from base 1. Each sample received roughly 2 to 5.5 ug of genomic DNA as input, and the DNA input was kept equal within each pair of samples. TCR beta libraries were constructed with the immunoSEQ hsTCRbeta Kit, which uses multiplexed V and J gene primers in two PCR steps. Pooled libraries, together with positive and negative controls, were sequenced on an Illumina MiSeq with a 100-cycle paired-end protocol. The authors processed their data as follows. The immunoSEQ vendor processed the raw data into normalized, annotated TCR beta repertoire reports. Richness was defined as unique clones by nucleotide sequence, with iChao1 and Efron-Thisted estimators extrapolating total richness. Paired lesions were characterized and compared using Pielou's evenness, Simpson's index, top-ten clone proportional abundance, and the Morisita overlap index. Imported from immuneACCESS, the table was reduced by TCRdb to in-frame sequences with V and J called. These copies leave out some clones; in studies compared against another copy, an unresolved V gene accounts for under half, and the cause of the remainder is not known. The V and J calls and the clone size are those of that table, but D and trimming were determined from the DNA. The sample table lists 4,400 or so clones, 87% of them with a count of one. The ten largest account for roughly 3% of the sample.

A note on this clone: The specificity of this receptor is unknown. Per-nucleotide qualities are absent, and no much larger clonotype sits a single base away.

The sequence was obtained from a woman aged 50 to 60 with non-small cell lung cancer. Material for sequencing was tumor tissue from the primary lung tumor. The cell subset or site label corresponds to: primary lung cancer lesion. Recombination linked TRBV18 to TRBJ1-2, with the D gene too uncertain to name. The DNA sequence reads TGTGCCAGCTCACCAACGGAGAGAAACTATGGCTACACCTTC. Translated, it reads CASSPTERNYGYTF.